Shown below are 8 T cell receptor beta chains from a single sample sequenced in a study of vaccination and CD4 T cells after COVID-19 (dated by TCRdb to about 2022). No antigen has been identified for these receptors. The treatment or condition label here, explained by the study, means: roughly ten-day PBMC culture with coronavirus spike peptide pools or control peptides (ViraFEST assay). The receptor library was made with PCR. Sequencing took place on an Illumina iSeq 100. DNA from cultured CD4+ T cells underwent TCR sequencing with the Oncomine TCR Beta short-read assay at the Johns Hopkins FTIC core. TCRdb applied fastp at Q25 and MiXCR to the public reads, then kept only in-frame beta chains. Every distinct CDR3 protein forms one entry, paired with its most common genes and DNA. The sample records about 20,000 distinct CDR3 sequences, around half of which are singletons. The ten largest clones represent less than 8% of the sample.

Sequences were obtained from CD4+ T cells from blood, cultured in vitro. The receptor set was obtained from a human donor who had recovered from COVID-19.

The chain is built from TRBV28 and TRBJ2-1; D uncertain. Trimming shortened V by 5 bases and J by 7 bases, and 12 bases separated the two germline ends. This CDR3 has 13 amino acids. CDR1 and CDR2 from the germline V gene are MDHEN and SYDVKM. CDR3 in DNA: TGTGCCAGCAGTCCTCCCGGGCGTAATGAGCAGTTCTTC. Protein sequence: CASSPPGRNEQFF.

The J gene is TRBJ1-2, the V gene TRBV7-9; tentatively, D is TRBD1 (5 bases). The germline gives CDR1 SEHNR, CDR2 FQNEAQ (reference sequence). The CDR3 totals 15 residues. Trimming shortened V by 0 bases and J by 8 bases, and 16 bases separated the two germline ends. CDR3 nucleotide sequence: TGTGCCAGCAGCTTAGCTTGGGGGACGGTAGGAGGCTACACCTTC. Encoded protein: CASSLAWGTVGGYTF. The full variable domain, its missing parts supplied by reference TRBV7-9 and TRBJ1-2, is DTGVSQNPRHKITKRGQNVTFRCDPISEHNRLYWYRQTLGQGPEFLTYFQNEAQLEKSRLLSDRFSAERPKGSFSTLEIQRTEQGDSAMYLCASSLAWGTVGGYTFGSGTRLTVV.

This clonotype was seen a few times. The chain combines TRBV10-1 with TRBJ2-5, with 10 nucleotides matching TRBD2. This CDR3 has 13 amino acids. In germline, CDR1 is WNHNN, CDR2 SYGVQD (reference sequence). Trimming removed 9 bases from V and 5 bases from J; junction bases left unmatched: 6. CDR3 sequence reads: CASQREGSETQYF. Written as DNA, the CDR3 is TGCGCCAGTCAGCGGGAGGGCTCGGAGACCCAGTACTTC.

The genes are TRBV27 and TRBJ1-1, with a tentative D call TRBD1 (5 bases). The CDR3 runs 14 residues. Trimming cost V 8 bases and J 0 bases, with 13 bases left between them. Germline V lookup: CDR1 MNHEY, CDR2 SMNVEV (reference sequence). In DNA form, the CDR3 reads TGTGCCAGCTCGCCCAGGGTGATGAACACTGAAGCTTTCTTT. It encodes CASSPRVMNTEAFF.

This clonotype occurred a few times. V gene TRBV2 combines with J gene TRBJ1-5; D remains ambiguous. Germline-derived CDR1 and CDR2 are SNHLY and FYNNEI. CDR3 size: 14 residues. Trimming stripped 6 bases from V and 5 bases from J, with 14 bases between. In DNA, the CDR3 is TGTGCCAGCAGCCTCCAAGACACCGATCAGCCCCAGCATTTT. Encoded protein: CASSLQDTDQPQHF.

The V and J genes are TRBV20-1 and TRBJ2-3, with TRBD2 matching over 9 bases. This CDR3 is 14 amino acids long. The germline CDR1 and CDR2 sequences are DFQATT and SNEGSKA (reference sequence). V lost 6 bases and J lost 6; bases outside the gene matches: 10. CDR3 loop: CSALAGTGSDTQYF. The CDR3 DNA follows: TGCAGTGCCCTAGCGGGAACGGGTTCGGATACGCAGTATTTT.

DNA of the CDR3: TGTGCCAGCAGTTATGGGGGTAATCAGCCCCAGCATTTT. Encoded protein: CASSYGGNQPQHF. This chain links TRBV6-5 with TRBJ1-5; TRBD1 is a possible D gene (5 bases). Trimming stripped 3 bases from V and 4 bases from J, with 7 bases between. Germline V gives CDR1 MNHEY, CDR2 SVGAGI. CDR3 length: 13 amino acids.

This clonotype has more than one count but fewer than ten. The genes are TRBV20-1 and TRBJ1-1; D remains unclear. The CDR3 runs 14 residues. Trimming stripped 1 base from V and 2 bases from J, with 11 bases between. Per the germline V gene, CDR1 is DFQATT and CDR2 is SNEGSKA (reference sequence). CDR3 bases: TGCAGTGCTAGAGGAGGAAGGGCTAACACTGAAGCTTTCTTT. Residues: CSARGGRANTEAFF.